This T cell receptor beta chain emerged from a study of shared clonotypes between healthy human individuals. Study overall: CD4 naive and CD4 memory each took three plates per donor, while CD8 naive took two and CD8 memory one.

Healthy adults negative for HIV, lacking recent acute infections or vaccinations, served as donors. Details on this clone: Its specificity is not known.

Study outcomes and limitations: Clonotypes shared by all four sorted-subset donors had higher generation probabilities than non-shared clonotypes.

Replicate PCRs for sorted subsets used 200 ng DNA; this equaled 30,000 to 35,000 T cell genomes. Clones were sequenced by immunoSEQ multiplex PCR, and TCRdb holds only the in-frame ones, with some missing. The profile shows roughly 2.2 million clones, about 92% of them singletons. CDR1 ENHRY and CDR2 SYGVKD come from the germline V gene. CDR3 length equals 15 residues. V lost 3 bases and J 0 bases, leaving 9 bases between the germline ends. The specimen was naive CD4+ T cells from PBMCs. Sample subset: CD45RA+ positively selected. The clonotype was recovered from a man between 18 and 35 years old in good health. Some clones in this sample may be carry-over from other donors' samples. The chain couples TRBV10-3 to TRBJ1-3, with D unclear. Here the CDR3 reads CAISDRANSGNTIYF. The CDR3 bases are TGTGCCATCAGTGATCGGGCGAACTCTGGAAACACCATATATTTT.